This T cell receptor beta chain comes out of a study of cytomegalovirus exposure and HLA in healthy donors. Study at large: Earlier work reported roughly 120 million unique TCR beta sequences from 180 million or so T cells.

Trimming removed 4 bases from V and 8 bases from J, with 15 bases in between. Germline CDR1 and CDR2: SGHRS and YFSETQ. This CDR3 has 14 amino acids. Those who donated were healthy bone marrow donors. PCR was performed using 60 Vbeta and 13 Jbeta primers. Method: immunoSEQ multiplex PCR; TCRdb's copy keeps in-frame clones and lacks some. The sample consists of about 110,000 clones, 65% of them appearing once. This receptor was obtained from a man under 40 in good health and CMV-seropositive. The chain carries TRBV5-1 and TRBJ2-2, with D perhaps matching TRBD1 (6 bases). The sample comprised PBMCs. The CDR3 sequence: CASSPRDISGELFF. CDR3 nucleotides: TGCGCCAGCAGCCCCCGGGACATCAGTGGGGAGCTGTTTTTT. Using reference TRBV5-1 and TRBJ2-2 for the parts outside the CDR3, the full variable domain is KAGVTQTPRYLIKTRGQQVTLSCSPISGHRSVSWYQQTPGQGLQFLFEYFSETQRNKGNFPGRFSGRQFSNSRSEMNVSTLELGDSALYLCASSPRDISGELFFGEGSRLTVL.